Listed below are T cell receptor beta chains from one sample, sequenced in a study of T cell responses to AZD1222 COVID-19 vaccine. TCRdb's copy holds only in-frame clones and misses some; the assay was immunoSEQ multiplex PCR. The data show 100,000 to 150,000 clones, with around 87% seen just once and roughly 1.5% held by the top ten. The sequencing used peripheral blood, collected on day 0 of AZD1222 vaccination. The receptor source for this set is an adult in good health. Each CDR3 is given with its conserved first and last residue.

V	J	CDR3
TRBV6-5	TRBJ2-1	CASSYSTGGYNEQFF
TRBV10-1	TRBJ1-2	CASSESRLLPPPYGYTF
TRBV2	TRBJ1-6	CASIVTPQHPGNPLHF
TRBV7-6	TRBJ2-2	CASSSPTGGSTGELFF
TRBV28	TRBJ1-1	CASRLGGSGGIEITEAFF
TRBV12-3/TRBV12-4	TRBJ1-2	CASRVTGGSGYTF
TRBV30	TRBJ1-1	CALSGVDTEAFF
TRBV7-9	TRBJ1-6	CASSSGQRDSPLHF
TRBV6-5	TRBJ2-7	CASSRGQSYYEQYF
TRBV2	TRBJ2-7	CASSVSVRDRSSYEQYF
TRBV6-4	TRBJ1-2	CASSDGFSNYGYTF
TRBV18	TRBJ1-6	CASSRGDAALNSPLHF
TRBV9	TRBJ1-1	CASSSYGGYYTEAFF
TRBV13	TRBJ2-7	CASSLDGGQGMEQYF
TRBV19	TRBJ2-2	CASKGTQNTGELFF
TRBV19	TRBJ1-2	CASIRDHLAYGYTF
TRBV7-2	TRBJ1-6	CASSFRGASYSPLHF
TRBV28	TRBJ2-1	CASSPSTSGANVEQFF
TRBV29-1	TRBJ1-2	CSAVGGGSYGYTF
TRBV7-9	TRBJ2-5	CASTGEGEETQYF
TRBV5-1	TRBJ1-2	CASSREPTNYGYTF
TRBV28	TRBJ1-1	CASSLGFLQGGRTEAFF
TRBV28	TRBJ2-7	CASSWRTAEQYF
TRBV9	TRBJ2-6	CASSVFSGANVLTF
TRBV28	TRBJ2-1	CASSLPSRINEQFF
TRBV4-2	TRBJ2-5	CASSQGAGGQETQYF
TRBV14	TRBJ2-5	CASKGSGGARTQYF
TRBV12-3/TRBV12-4	TRBJ1-4	CASSRGWGEKLFF
TRBV18	TRBJ2-2	CASSPIRFDTGELFF
TRBV5-4	TRBJ2-2	CASSTAGIHTGELFF
TRBV5-1	TRBJ1-6	CASSLDRGYSPLHF
TRBV5-4	TRBJ1-1	CASSRQAEFPTEAFF
TRBV25-1	TRBJ2-7	CASSGDRGYEQYF
TRBV3-1/TRBV3-2	TRBJ1-2	CASRDRGVNYGYTF
TRBV5-1	TRBJ2-1	CASSLVAGQDSYNEQFF
TRBV2	TRBJ2-7	CASSLNRGTYEQYF
TRBV14	TRBJ1-4	CASSHYGGEKLFF
TRBV12-3/TRBV12-4	TRBJ2-1	CASSLGNEQFF
TRBV5-1	TRBJ2-5	CASSLTGAQETQYF
TRBV9	TRBJ1-3	CASSSTGTGGSGNTIYF
TRBV19	TRBJ1-2	CASSSWDSGGYGYTF